This entry lists 21 T cell receptor beta chains sequenced from one sample in a study of blood T cell repertoires in COVID-19 (dated by TCRdb to between 2020 and 2021). The library was made by the immunoSEQ multiplex PCR assay. The table was pulled from immuneACCESS by TCRdb, which kept in-frame rearrangements only. Such tables lose some clones; where checked, under half of the loss comes from unresolved V genes, and the rest has no known cause. This sample comprises some 390,000 clones, approximately 90% of them detected only once. Of the sample, roughly 1.4% falls within the top ten clones. The material sequenced was peripheral blood. The receptor source for this set is a woman aged 40 to 49 with COVID-19, enrolled during active disease.

The chain is built from TRBV19 and TRBJ2-7; maybe TRBD2 (5 bases). Between the trimmed V and J ends, which lost 3 bases and 0 bases, there was a span of 9 bases. This CDR3 comprises 14 residues. From germline, CDR1 is LNHDA and CDR2 SQIVND (reference sequence). The CDR3 spells CASSIGGSSYEQYF. The CDR3 DNA reads as TGTGCCAGTAGTATCGGTGGGAGCTCCTACGAGCAGTACTTC.

This chain uses TRBV27 with TRBJ2-7, with D tentatively TRBD2 (6 bases). V was cut by 6 bases and J by 2 bases, with 14 bases left in between. The CDR3 has 14 residues. Per germline, CDR1 MNHEY and CDR2 SMNVEV (reference sequence). CDR3: CASSRDFPTYEQYF. Written as DNA, the CDR3 is TGTGCCAGCAGCCGGGACTTCCCCACCTACGAGCAGTACTTC.

This clone came up a few times. The chain combines TRBV2 with TRBJ1-2; tentatively, D is TRBD1 (6 bases). Germline CDR1 reads SNHLY; CDR2 reads FYNNEI. V shed 8 bases and J shed 0 bases, with 16 bases lying between them. This CDR3 region has 15 residues. The DNA for the CDR3 is TGTGCCAGCCTCGGAGACAGGCTCGCTAACTATGGCTACACCTTC. Protein product: CASLGDRLANYGYTF.

The chain is built from TRBV27 and TRBJ2-3; 10 bases are shared with TRBD2. Germline V lookup: CDR1 MNHEY, CDR2 SMNVEV (reference sequence). V trimming: 3 bases; J trimming: 4 bases; junction bases outside the gene matches: 4. The CDR3 sequence is 15 residues long. CDR3 coding DNA: TGTGCCAGCAGTTTCCCTAGCGGGAGCCCAGATACGCAGTATTTT. It encodes CASSFPSGSPDTQYF.

The chain recombines TRBV7-2 with TRBJ2-7, with 10 nucleotides matching TRBD2. There are 17 residues in the CDR3. Germline values: CDR1 SGHTA, CDR2 FQGNSA. With 4 bases clipped from V and 6 bases from J, the junction kept 15 bases outside the gene matches. The CDR3 region is CASSSSLIAGGQGEQYF. CDR3 DNA: TGTGCCAGCAGCTCGTCCCTGATAGCGGGAGGACAAGGCGAGCAGTACTTC.

V usage is TRBV6-4 and J usage is TRBJ2-3; 8 nucleotides agree with TRBD2. The CDR3 spans 15 residues. J gave up 1 base and V 4 bases, and 4 bases lay outside the gene matches. Per germline, CDR1 MRHNA and CDR2 SNTAGT. CDR3 sequence (DNA): TGTGCCAGCAGTGCCCATAGCGGGGGCACAGATACGCAGTATTTT. This codes for CASSAHSGGTDTQYF.

DNA for the CDR3: TGCGCCAGCAGCTTGGGACAGGGTCCTTCCGGGGAGCTGTTTTTT. As protein: CASSLGQGPSGELFF. The V call is TRBV5-1, the J call TRBJ2-2, with 7 positions matching TRBD1. Germline V gene sequence: CDR1 SGHRS, CDR2 YFSETQ. The length of the CDR3 is 15 residues. The junction had 5 bases not matched to a gene; V was cut back by 0 bases and J by 6 bases. Based on the CDR3 plus reference TRBV5-1 and TRBJ2-2, the full variable domain is KAGVTQTPRYLIKTRGQQVTLSCSPISGHRSVSWYQQTPGQGLQFLFEYFSETQRNKGNFPGRFSGRQFSNSRSEMNVSTLELGDSALYLCASSLGQGPSGELFFGEGSRLTVL.

The J gene is TRBJ1-1, the V gene TRBV6-5; D uncertain. The CDR3 loop spans 14 amino acids. Trimming stripped 5 bases from V and 6 bases from J, with 16 bases between. Germline V gene lookup returns CDR1 MNHEY and CDR2 SVGAGI. CDR3 nucleotide sequence: TGTGCCAGCAGTAATGCCGAGGCCTCAGCTGAAGCTTTCTTT. This sequence encodes CASSNAEASAEAFF.

This clone was observed once. The CDR3 loop reads CASSQGTSGKYEQYF. CDR3 nucleotides: TGTGCCAGCAGCCAAGGGACTAGCGGGAAATACGAGCAGTACTTC. This chain joins TRBV14 and TRBJ2-7, with 12 bases identical to TRBD2. The CDR3 sequence is 15 residues long. Germline CDR1 is SGHDN and CDR2 is FVKESK. Trimming removed 1 base from V and 4 bases from J; junction bases left unmatched: 2. The whole variable domain, remainder taken from reference TRBV14 and TRBJ2-7, is EAGVTQFPSHSVIEKGQTVTLRCDPISGHDNLYWYRRVMGKEIKFLLHFVKESKQDESGMPNNRFLAERTGGTYSTLKVQPAELEDSGVYFCASSQGTSGKYEQYFGPGTRLTVT.

CDR3 DNA: TGTGCCAGCAGTTTATTGGGGGGGAATGAGCAGTTCTTC. This gives the protein CASSLLGGNEQFF. The chain uses TRBV27 and TRBJ2-1; 7 positions match TRBD2. Germline-derived CDR1 and CDR2 are MNHEY and SMNVEV (reference sequence). Trimming cost V 1 base and J 7 bases; bases outside gene matches: 1. The CDR3 covers 13 residues.

The V call is TRBV6-5, the J call TRBJ1-2, with a weak D call TRBD1 (5 bases). Germline CDR1 MNHEY, CDR2 SVGAGI. The CDR3 has 13 residues. Trimming removed 6 bases from V and 4 bases from J, with 12 bases in between. The CDR3 DNA reads as TGTGCCAGCAGCCCCGGGGGGAGCTATGGCTACACCTTC. Translating it yields CASSPGGSYGYTF.

The V and J genes are TRBV7-8 and TRBJ2-7, with a weak D call TRBD2 (6 bases). CDR3 length equals 17 residues. Trimming stripped 1 base from V and 2 bases from J, with 18 bases between. CDR1 is SGHVS and CDR2 is FQNEAQ in the germline V gene. CDR3 coding DNA: TGTGCCAGCAGCTTAGGCCTAGCGCGACTACAAACCTACGAGCAGTACTTC. Amino acids: CASSLGLARLQTYEQYF.

The V and J genes are TRBV24-1 and TRBJ2-7; 9 nucleotides agree with TRBD1. CDR3 size: 14 residues. V shed 2 bases, J shed 3 bases, and the junction held 1 base outside the gene matches. Germline-derived CDR1 and CDR2 are KGHDR and SFDVKD. In DNA, the CDR3 is TGTGCCACCAGTGATTCGGACAGGGGCTACGAGCAGTACTTC. As protein: CATSDSDRGYEQYF.

This clone was seen once. The chain uses TRBV28 and TRBJ1-4, with D perhaps TRBD1 (6 bases). This CDR3 region has 16 residues. V was clipped by 2 bases and J by 2 bases, with 12 bases between them. CDR1 and CDR2 from the germline V gene are MDHEN and SYDVKM. The CDR3: CASSLTGTVTNEKLFF. Written as DNA, the CDR3 is TGTGCCAGCAGTTTAACAGGGACCGTGACTAATGAAAAACTGTTTTTT.

The gene calls are TRBV7-2 and TRBJ1-6; TRBD1 matches 7 bases. V trimming: 7 bases; J trimming: 2 bases; junction bases outside the gene matches: 11. This CDR3 has 17 amino acids. Germline V gives CDR1 SGHTA, CDR2 FQGNSA. DNA of the CDR3: TGTGCCAGCACCTTGGGCAGGGGGAGCACCTATAATTCACCCCTCCACTTT. This sequence encodes CASTLGRGSTYNSPLHF.

The chain joins TRBV19 to TRBJ1-2; D perhaps matches TRBD1 (5 bases). The ends were cut back, 7 bases at V and 5 bases at J, with 17 bases in the middle. The length of the CDR3 is 14 residues. The germline CDR1 and CDR2 sequences are LNHDA and SQIVND (reference sequence). The DNA of the CDR3 is TGTGCCAGTACTACCGGCCGGACATATTATGGCTACACCTTC. It yields the protein CASTTGRTYYGYTF.

In this sample, this clone turned up once. V is TRBV4-1 and J is TRBJ1-2; 7 bases fit TRBD1. This CDR3 region has 14 residues. Germline V gene sequence: CDR1 MGHRA, CDR2 YSYEKL. V was clipped by 3 bases and J by 7 bases; unmatched bases: 8. The CDR3 is CASSHPGGLGGYTF. CDR3 nucleotide sequence: TGCGCCAGCAGCCACCCAGGGGGGCTGGGTGGCTACACCTTC.

The chain couples TRBV4-3 to TRBJ1-1; D is ambiguous. V lost 5 bases and J 1 base, leaving 5 bases between the germline ends. Germline CDR1 is LGHNA and CDR2 is YSLEER. This CDR3 is 12 amino acids long. The CDR3 DNA sequence: TGCGCCAGCAGCTCCCGGAACACTGAAGCTTTCTTT. Translating it yields CASSSRNTEAFF.

This rearrangement joins TRBV11-1 to TRBJ2-7; 9 bases are a match to TRBD2. The CDR3 has 13 amino acids. Trimming at V came to 5 bases and at J to 5 bases, leaving 4 bases not matched to a gene. Per germline, CDR1 SGHAT and CDR2 FQDESV (reference sequence). The CDR3 spells CASSRGGANEQYF. The CDR3 DNA sequence: TGTGCCAGCAGCCGCGGGGGGGCAAACGAGCAGTACTTC.

The J gene is TRBJ2-2, the V gene TRBV1; the D call in the table, TRBD1, was not verified against the DNA. TRBV1 is a pseudogene segment. This CDR3 has 14 amino acids. The DNA for the CDR3 is TGCACCAGCAGCCCTGGACAGCACACCGGGGAGCTGTTTTTT. As protein: CTSSPGQHTGELFF.

About this clone: This CDR3 is also generated by other DNA sequences in the sample. V usage is TRBV18 and J usage is TRBJ1-5, with D uncertain. Germline assignment: CDR1 KGHSH and CDR2 LQKENI. The CDR3 contains 14 residues. V shed 6 bases and J shed 0 bases, with 9 bases lying between them. The CDR3 loop is CASSAGFSNQPQHF. The CDR3 nucleotides are TGTGCCAGCTCCGCAGGATTTAGCAATCAGCCCCAGCATTTT.